These T cell receptor beta chains were read from a single sample in a study of blood T cells in healthy people across ages. Each CDR3 protein gets one entry after TCRdb re-called the 5' RACE reads with MiXCR. This sample yields roughly 1,500,000 distinct CDR3 sequences, of which about 43% are seen a single time; 7% to 9.5% belongs to the top ten. Sequencing used blood. The receptors originated from a woman between 18 and 29 years old in good health. The conserved cysteine and the conserved F or W are not part of the CDR3 here. Each record gives: D gene, V gene, CDR3 protein. A D gene is named only where the DNA matches it firmly.

NA TRBV6-2/TRBV6-3 ASSYSGIMNTEAF
NA TRBV5-1 ASSLSQGRTEAF
NA TRBV7-9 ASSRGLRDAYEQY
NA TRBV2 ASRAGRMNTEAF
NA TRBV27 ASSLSSREQY
TRBD2 TRBV20-1 SAILAGVTDTQY
NA TRBV6-6 ASSQDRSAGEQY
NA TRBV6-5 ASSYEGAGFEKLF
NA TRBV29-1 SVEAYLVDTQY
NA TRBV29-1 GVEEQGGGVEQY
NA TRBV20-1 SARRGDENQPQH
NA TRBV5-6 ASSGRTGTEAF
NA TRBV10-3 AISESNFNEQY
NA TRBV12-3/TRBV12-4 ASNPFGRGIPNEQF
NA TRBV7-9 ASSSYAGYTDTQY
NA TRBV20-1 SARGRGASNQPQH
NA TRBV4-1 ASSLQSDTQY
NA TRBV30 AWMFGGMNTEAF
TRBD2 TRBV10-3 AIRRESYEQY
NA TRBV4-1 ASSQDIGGKRYNEQY
TRBD1 TRBV7-9 ASSLIQGQTLNYGYT
TRBD2 TRBV12-3/TRBV12-4 ASSQRSTSGSETQY
TRBD2 TRBV25-1 ASSESGALAGGAQY
TRBD2 TRBV5-1 ASSRTSESAYEQY
TRBD2 TRBV6-1 ASAEGLVTYNEQF
TRBD2 TRBV18 ASSPPTSGRGQY
NA TRBV12-3/TRBV12-4 ASSQGLLMTYEQY
NA TRBV2 ASTVEQY
NA TRBV5-1 ASSSEGGRVQETQY
TRBD1 TRBV5-6 ASSFGQGFNEKLF